This T cell receptor (beta chain) comes out of a study of T-cell reconstitution after alpha-beta-depleted transplantation in children. Study findings and constraints: Surviving recipient T cells and thymic progenitors underlay high day-60 TCRbeta diversity in some patients. Two months or so post-transplant, alpha-beta T cells reportedly derived from several hundred expanded graft clones. The authors attributed T-cell counts and diversity one year after transplant mostly to newly produced T cells.

V was clipped by 6 bases and J by 7 bases, with 16 bases between them. The CDR3 runs 15 residues. Preparing the TCRbeta library involved the use of unique molecular identifiers. TCRdb re-derived calls from the PCR reads in MiXCR, one entry per CDR3 protein. The sample lists under 150,000 distinct CDR3 sequences, 9.7% seen once, with about 24% in the top ten. For this clonotype: Antigen unknown.

This TCR was sampled from a girl under three years old who had a stem cell transplant for combined immunodeficiency, so the T cells may come from the graft donor. This sample comprised PBMCs, mostly from graft donor cells, obtained 180 days after TCRalphabeta/CD19-depleted stem cell transplant. The rearrangement uses TRBV12-3 or TRBV12-4 and TRBJ1-6; D might be TRBD1 (6 bases). DNA for the CDR3: TGTGCCAGCAGCCCACGGGGGGCGGGAAATTCACCCCTCCACTTT. Its protein product is CASSPRGAGNSPLHF.